This T cell receptor (beta chain) was sequenced in a study of blood T cells in healthy people across ages. Germline V lookup: CDR1 DFQATT, CDR2 SNEGSKA (reference sequence). The CDR3 totals 14 residues. The V and J ends lost 3 bases and 4 bases respectively, with 16 bases between them. A second PCR of 7 to 11 cycles used a sample-barcoded 5' primer and a J-beta primer mix. A single record per CDR3 protein comes from TCRdb applying MiXCR to the 5' RACE reads. The data contain 550,000 to 750,000 distinct CDR3 sequences, 21% of them seen just once; the ten biggest clones take up more than 3%. Sequencing was done on a sample of blood. The gene calls are TRBV20-1 and TRBJ2-7; the D gene is possibly TRBD1 (6 bases). The TCR was taken from a man between 65 and 85 years old in good health. CDR3 sequence (DNA): TGCAGTGCTAGGATCCGTACAGGGAGATACGAGCAGTACTTC. It codes for CSARIRTGRYEQYF.